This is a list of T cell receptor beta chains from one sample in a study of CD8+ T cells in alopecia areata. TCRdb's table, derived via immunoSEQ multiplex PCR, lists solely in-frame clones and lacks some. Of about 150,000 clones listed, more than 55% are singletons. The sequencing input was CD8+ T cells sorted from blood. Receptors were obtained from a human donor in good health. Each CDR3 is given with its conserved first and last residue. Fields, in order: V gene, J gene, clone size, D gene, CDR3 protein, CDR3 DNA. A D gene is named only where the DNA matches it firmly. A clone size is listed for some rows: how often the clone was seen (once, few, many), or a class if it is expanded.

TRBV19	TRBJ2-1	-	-	CASRSLPDYNEQFF	TGTGCCAGTCGATCCCTACCCGACTACAATGAGCAGTTCTTC
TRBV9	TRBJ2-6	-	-	CASSATASASGANVLTF	TGTGCCAGCAGCGCCACCGCGTCAGCCTCCGGGGCCAACGTCCTGACTTTC
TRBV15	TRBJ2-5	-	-	CATSTFGGETQYF	TGTGCCACCAGCACCTTTGGGGGGGAGACCCAGTACTTC
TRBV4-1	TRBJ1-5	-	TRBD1	CASSQGTGVGNQPQHF	TGCGCCAGCAGCCAAGGGACAGGGGTTGGCAATCAGCCCCAGCATTTT
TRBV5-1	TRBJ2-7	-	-	CASSLYSSDYEQYF	TGCGCCAGCAGCTTGTACAGTTCTGACTACGAGCAGTACTTC
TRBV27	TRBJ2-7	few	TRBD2	CASSPSLAGVTYEQYF	TGTGCCAGCAGTCCATCTCTAGCGGGAGTAACCTACGAGCAGTACTTC
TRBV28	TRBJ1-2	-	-	CASSLSPAYYGYTF	TGTGCCAGCAGTTTATCCCCAGCCTACTATGGCTACACCTTC
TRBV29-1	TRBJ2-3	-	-	CSVDDRTTDTQYF	TGCAGCGTTGATGACCGAACCACAGATACGCAGTATTTT
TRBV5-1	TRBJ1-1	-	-	CASSLTSGGTEAFF	TGCGCCAGCAGCTTGACTTCGGGGGGGACTGAAGCTTTCTTT
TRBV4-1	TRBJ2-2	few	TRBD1	CASSPIGQGVDTGELFF	TGCGCCAGCAGCCCCATTGGACAGGGTGTGGACACCGGGGAGCTGTTTTTT
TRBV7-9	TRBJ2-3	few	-	CASSSPTVSTDTQYF	TGTGCCAGCAGCTCTCCGACAGTAAGCACAGATACGCAGTATTTT
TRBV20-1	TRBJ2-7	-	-	CSASPYEQYF	TGCAGTGCGAGTCCGTACGAGCAGTACTTC
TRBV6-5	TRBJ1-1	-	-	CASSSPGEAFF	TGTGCCAGCAGTTCGCCGGGTGAAGCTTTCTTT
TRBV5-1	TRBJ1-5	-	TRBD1	CASSLGDRGGNQPQHF	TGCGCCAGCAGCTTGGGGGACAGGGGAGGTAATCAGCCCCAGCATTTT
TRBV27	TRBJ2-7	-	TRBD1	CASSPGQGGSYEQYF	TGTGCCAGCAGTCCGGGACAGGGTGGCTCCTACGAGCAGTACTTC
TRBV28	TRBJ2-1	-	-	CASSTPRDTTSYNEQFF	TGTGCCAGCAGTACCCCGAGGGACACCACCTCCTACAATGAGCAGTTCTTC
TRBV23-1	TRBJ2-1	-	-	CASHGTPFVNEQFF	TGCGCCAGTCACGGGACTCCTTTCGTCAATGAGCAGTTCTTC
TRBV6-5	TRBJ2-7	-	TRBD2	CASRETSGSFYEQYF	TGTGCCAGCAGAGAAACTAGCGGGAGTTTCTACGAGCAGTACTTC
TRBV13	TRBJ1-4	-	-	CASSPGHEGEKLFF	TGTGCCAGCAGCCCGGGACACGAGGGCGAAAAACTGTTTTTT
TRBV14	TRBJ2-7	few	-	CASSRSPGAYEQYF	TGTGCCAGCAGTCGAAGTCCGGGAGCTTACGAGCAGTACTTC
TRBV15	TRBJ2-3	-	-	CATSRDPSGTDTQYF	TGTGCCACCAGCAGAGATCCTAGCGGCACAGATACGCAGTATTTT
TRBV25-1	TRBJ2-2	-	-	CASSEVPGKVNTGELFF	TGTGCCAGCAGTGAAGTCCCCGGGAAGGTTAACACCGGGGAGCTGTTTTTT
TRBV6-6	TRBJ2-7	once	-	CASKGTYEQYF	TGTGCCAGCAAGGGCACCTACGAGCAGTACTTC
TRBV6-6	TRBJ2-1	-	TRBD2	CASIGTSGAYNEQFF	TGTGCCAGCATCGGGACTAGCGGGGCATACAATGAGCAGTTCTTC